This T cell receptor (beta chain) was identified during a study of blood T cell repertoires in COVID-19. Study at large: Some COVID-19 samples were acute and others convalescent; all came from the United States, Italy and Spain. Nucleic acid was either cDNA or gDNA, and it came from T cells, B-cell-depleted T cells, or PBMCs.

Original processing notes: Reference gene primer amplification yielded estimated nucleated cell counts. The repertoire was sequenced with immunoSEQ multiplex PCR; TCRdb's copy has only in-frame clones and lacks some. Clonal size and the V and J genes are those of that table, whereas D and trimming came from the DNA. Here the sample spans over 80,000 clones, over 70% being singletons. Germline V CDR1 and CDR2: SGHRS, YFSETQ. V was trimmed by 2 bases and J by 6 bases, leaving 9 bases between them. The CDR3 consists of 13 residues. V gene TRBV5-1 combines with J gene TRBJ1-5, with a tentative D call TRBD1 (5 bases). Sequenced sample: peripheral blood. The sequence came from a woman in her sixties with acute or convalescent COVID-19. The CDR3 reads CASSLAGGQPQHF. Written as DNA, the CDR3 is TGCGCCAGCAGCTTAGCGGGGGGTCAGCCCCAGCATTTT.